This T cell receptor (beta chain) was obtained from a study of regulatory T cells in long-lasting Graves disease. The time point is: newly diagnosed GD, antithyroid drugs for less than 3 months. Extracted PBMC RNA gave rise to the TCR library. Study results and limitations: Persistent disease samples used TRBV28, TRBJ1-2 and TRBJ2-5 preferentially.

Trimming removed 1 base from V and 0 bases from J; junction bases left unmatched: 7. This CDR3 has 18 amino acids. According to the study, TCR beta libraries were built with iRepertoire HTBI primers and CDR3-region Arm-PCR. TCRdb processed the multiplex PCR reads anew with MiXCR; each CDR3 protein has one entry. This sample has approximately 540,000 distinct CDR3 sequences, with more than 10% found just once. For this clonotype: The antigen remains unidentified.

This sample also belongs to another study, concerning T cells in Graves' hyperthyroidism and ophthalmopathy. That paper adds: Blood also carried most thyroid clonotypes expanded above 0.001.

This rearrangement joins TRBV12-3 or TRBV12-4 to TRBJ2-4; TRBD2 agrees at 9 bases. This clonotype originated in a woman aged 25 to 39 with Graves disease. Sequenced material: peripheral blood mononuclear cells (PBMCs), taken at new diagnosis, from a patient treated with antithyroid drugs. The CDR3 DNA sequence: TGTGCCAGCAGTTTAGGACTAGCGGTAACCTTAGCCAAAAACATTCAGTACTTC. Translating gives CASSLGLAVTLAKNIQYF.